This T cell receptor beta chain was recovered during a study of blood T cell repertoires in COVID-19. The J segment lost 7 bases and the V segment lost 2 bases, leaving 7 bases of the junction unmatched. The length of the CDR3 is 17 residues. The germline CDR1 and CDR2 sequences are LGHDT and YNNKEL (reference sequence). Original handling: How many nucleated cells were present was estimated from reference gene primer amplification. This table comes from immunoSEQ multiplex PCR, and its TCRdb copy is limited to in-frame clones, with some not included. V and J calls and clone size are copied from that table; D and trimming were computed from the DNA. This sample has some 24,000 clones, with roughly nine tenths found just once.

This clonotype was obtained from a man aged 70-80 years with acute or convalescent COVID-19. The chain uses TRBV3-1 (or the pseudogene TRBV3-2) and TRBJ2-1, with 14 nucleotides matching TRBD2. Material for sequencing was peripheral blood. The CDR3 here is CASSQWGLAGARNEQFF. CDR3 sequence (DNA): TGTGCCAGCAGCCAATGGGGACTAGCGGGGGCCAGAAATGAGCAGTTCTTC.